Below, one T cell receptor beta chain is given with its context. This entry is derived from a study of cytomegalovirus exposure and HLA in healthy donors. CDR3 length: 15 residues. CDR1 is SGHRS and CDR2 is YFSETQ in the germline V gene. V lost 0 bases, J lost 5 bases, and 14 bases lay in between. The PCR had 60 Vbeta and 13 Jbeta primers. TCRdb keeps only in-frame clones here, not all; method: immunoSEQ multiplex PCR. Among 130,000 to 150,000 clones listed, over 8% were seen once. The receptor was derived from a male donor in good health and CMV-seronegative. Material for sequencing was PBMCs. V is TRBV5-1 and J is TRBJ1-1, with D perhaps TRBD1 (6 bases). This chain's CDR3 is CASSLEGGGYTEAFF. CDR3 nucleotides: TGCGCCAGCAGCTTGGAGGGAGGGGGGTATACTGAAGCTTTCTTT.